This T cell receptor (beta chain) was sequenced for a study of T-cell reconstitution after alpha-beta-depleted transplantation in children. This clonotype appeared a few times. Unique molecular identifiers tagged the TCRbeta library. TCRdb re-called the PCR reads through MiXCR, storing one row per CDR3 protein. Of roughly 610,000 distinct CDR3 sequences in the sample, roughly a tenth were seen once. V lost 2 bases and J lost 4, with 8 bases in between. There are 12 residues in the CDR3. From germline, CDR1 is SQVTM and CDR2 ANQGSEA. The clonotype comes from a human donor who donated a stem cell graft to a child with acute myeloid leukemia. The chain has TRBV29-1 and TRBJ2-5; the D gene is possibly TRBD2 (5 bases). The sequencing used PBMCs from the stem cell graft donor, collected from the stem cell graft. CDR3 region: CSVEIATETQYF. The CDR3, as DNA: TGCAGCGTTGAAATAGCGACAGAGACCCAGTACTTC.